The entry below gives a single T cell receptor (beta chain) sequence along with its context. Its cognate antigen is unknown. Trimming took 0 bases from V and 8 from J, leaving 14 bases between them. The CDR3 loop spans 14 amino acids. From germline, CDR1 is SGHRS and CDR2 YFSETQ. Unique molecular identifiers were present in the TCR beta cDNA libraries. Roughly 0.5 million cDNA molecules were obtained from around 1 to 9.1 million T cells. TCRdb itself ran the PCR reads through MiXCR, one entry per CDR3 protein. The sample shows roughly 670,000 distinct CDR3 sequences, 59% of them seen only once. The source of the sample is a study of post-analysis software for immune sequencing data. General study results and limits: In patients, a few TRBV segments were more frequent than in controls, with TRBV5-6, TRBV5-1 and TRBV20-1 among them. In multiple sclerosis, normalized Chao1 diversity was significantly below that of controls.

The sequence came from a girl aged 2-10 years with multiple sclerosis. The chain employs TRBV5-1 and TRBJ1-1, with no clear D. Source material: blood. The CDR3, as DNA: TGCGCCAGCAGCTTGGTTATTGGCACACAGGAAGCTTTCTTT. Translated: CASSLVIGTQEAFF.